These 19 T cell receptor beta chains came from one sample sequenced in a study of CD8+CD57+ T cells in acquired aplastic anemia. Genomic DNA templated the TCR beta VDJ and CDR3 profiling. One entry per CDR3 protein, called by TCRdb with MiXCR from the reads. Of 200,000 to 300,000 distinct CDR3 sequences listed, 82% are singletons. It was patients with CD8+CD57+ cell expansion by flow cytometry who were chosen for sequencing. Sample: sorted CD4+, CD8+, or CD8+CD57+ T cells (not recorded which) from PBMCs. These receptor sequences come from a human donor with aplastic anemia.

The chain couples TRBV7-9 to TRBJ2-7; the D call may be TRBD1 or TRBD2 (5 bases each). CDR3 length equals 15 residues. V was shortened by 5 bases and J by 13 bases, with 27 bases between the two germline ends. Germline V gene sequence: CDR1 SEHNR, CDR2 FQNEAQ (reference sequence). CDR3 nucleotide sequence: TGTGCCAGCAGCGACAGACGCGGCCACGACTACGAGTATTACTTC. Amino acids: CASSDRRGHDYEYYF.

The table lists this clonotype with a count of one. A read error may account for a junction end that differs from germline. The DNA for the CDR3 is TGTGCCAGCAGTTGGGAGGGCGGTGACAATGAGCAGTTTTTC. Its protein is CASSWEGGDNEQFF. The rearrangement links TRBV7-3 to TRBJ2-1, with 7 bases identical to TRBD2. CDR1 and CDR2 from the germline V gene are SGHTA and FQGTGA. This CDR3 has 14 amino acids.

Regarding this clonotype: Relative to the germline gene, one junction end is altered; a read error may explain this. The chain joins TRBV7-7 to TRBJ2-3; 12 bases fit TRBD2. Germline V gene data show CDR1 as SSHAT and CDR2 as FNYEAQ (reference sequence). This CDR3 region has 14 residues. The CDR3 sequence: CASSPALAGGRDSF. The CDR3 coding sequence is TGTGCCAGCAGCCCTGCGCTAGCGGGGGGGCGGGATTCGTTT.

Concerning this clonotype itself: The CDR3 end shows no conserved phenylalanine or tryptophan, and so a read error is likely. No DNA is shown, since the ends of the CDR3 on it are uncertain; the CDR3 is the one TCRdb lists. This chain uses TRBV7-8 with TRBJ2-3; the table's D call, TRBD2, has no DNA check behind it. Germline-derived CDR1 and CDR2 are SGHVS and FQNEAQ. The CDR3 adds up to 13 amino acids, both ends counted. CDR3: CASSYAGADTTQY.

The chain has TRBV11-3 and TRBJ2-5; unclear D gene. Trimming removed 5 bases at V and 2 bases at J, with 9 bases between. Germline V gene sequence: CDR1 SGHNT, CDR2 YENEEA. CDR3 length equals 13 residues. The CDR3 bases are TGTGCCAGCAGCACGGGCGAGCAAGAGACCCAGTACTTC. Amino acid sequence: CASSTGEQETQYF.

This clonotype appeared once. The chain links TRBV7-6 to TRBJ1-2; TRBD1 aligns across 7 bases. Germline V gene sequence: CDR1 SGHVS, CDR2 FNYEAQ. The CDR3 contains 15 residues. V dropped 6 bases and J dropped 12; count of bases not matched to a gene: 19. The CDR3 here is CASRWTGGTNDTHTF. The DNA for the CDR3 is TGTGCCAGCAGGTGGACAGGCGGCACCAACGATACGCACACCTTC.

The chain is built from TRBV15 and TRBJ2-5, with 8 bases matching TRBD2. Looked up from germline, CDR1 is LNHNV and CDR2 is YYDKDF (reference sequence). J was trimmed by 5 bases and V by 0 bases; bases with no gene match: 5. The CDR3 runs 15 residues. The CDR3 region is CATSRDNSGAETQYF. The CDR3 nucleotides are TGTGCCACCAGCAGAGATAATAGCGGGGCGGAGACCCAGTACTTC.

About this clonotype: The junction departs from the called germline gene at one end, perhaps through a read error. The gene calls are TRBV11-2 and TRBJ2-5; tentative D call: TRBD1 (7 bases). Germline CDR1 is SGHAT and CDR2 is FQNNGV. The CDR3 is made up of 14 amino acids. In DNA, the CDR3 is TGTGCCACCAGCAGGGGGGTCTATCAAGAGACCCAGTACTTC. This translates into CATSRGVYQETQYF.

The V and J genes are TRBV9 and TRBJ2-1, with 9 bases identical to TRBD2. V was pared by 4 bases and J by 11 bases, with 16 bases of the junction left unmatched. The CDR3 is 16 residues long. CDR1 SGDLS and CDR2 YYNGEE come from the germline V gene. The CDR3 DNA sequence: TGTGCCAGCAGCTTAAGCGGGGGGCCGTCCTACGAGCAGCAGTTCTTC. This sequence encodes CASSLSGGPSYEQQFF.

On this clonotype: At one end the junction does not follow the germline gene, possibly because of a read error. CDR3 protein: CASSFGLKETQYF. The CDR3 nucleotides are TGTGCTAGCAGCTTCGGTCTCAAAGAGACCCAGTACTTC. The chain has TRBV7-7 and TRBJ2-5; D uncertain. The CDR3 contains 13 residues. CDR1 and CDR2 (germline): SSHAT, FNYEAQ (reference sequence).

This clonotype appeared a few times. The junction departs from the called germline gene at one end, perhaps through a read error. DNA for the CDR3: TGTGCCAGCGGGGGAGCTGGGAACAATCAGCAGTTC. It translates to CASGGAGNNQQF. The chain carries TRBV2 and TRBJ2-4; D is possibly TRBD1 or TRBD2 (5 bases each). Germline V CDR1 and CDR2: SNHLY, FYNNEI. CDR3 length: 12 amino acids.

CDR3 sequence: CSATVVYEQYF. Written as DNA, the CDR3 is TGCAGTGCTACGGTCGTGTACGAGCAGTACTTC. The J gene is TRBJ2-7, the V gene TRBV20-1; D not resolved. The germline gives CDR1 DFQATT, CDR2 SNEGSKA (reference sequence). V lost 4 bases and J 4 bases, leaving 8 bases between the germline ends. The CDR3 has 11 amino acids.

A note on this clonotype: This CDR3 is missing its conserved last phenylalanine or tryptophan, likely due to a read error. The limits of the CDR3 on the DNA are not certain, so only TCRdb's listed CDR3 is given. The chain recombines TRBV2 with TRBJ1-1; the table gives TRBD1 as D, unverified against the DNA. Germline V lookup: CDR1 SNHLY, CDR2 FYNNEI. Counting both end residues, the CDR3 totals 15 amino acids. CDR3 region: CASGDAGRDPDDFGP.

Points on this clonotype: This CDR3 is missing its conserved last phenylalanine or tryptophan, likely due to a read error. The limits of the CDR3 on the DNA are not certain, so only TCRdb's listed CDR3 is given. The CDR3 loop is CASGFGGTGAQDV. The J gene is TRBJ2-3, the V gene TRBV7-9. The CDR3 is 13 amino acids in total, end residues counted. CDR1 and CDR2 from the germline V gene are SEHNR and FQNEAQ (reference sequence).

The J gene is TRBJ1-3, the V gene TRBV4-2; TRBD1 is a possible D gene (5 bases). CDR3 length equals 15 residues. The V end lost 2 bases, the J end lost 2 bases, and 10 bases lay between the germline ends. Germline V gives CDR1 LGHNA, CDR2 YNFKEQ. CDR3 loop: CASSQNRGTGNTIYF. CDR3 nucleotides: TGTGCCAGCAGCCAAAATAGGGGAACTGGAAACACCATATATTTT.

The chain joins TRBV7-8 to TRBJ2-3, with a weak D call TRBD2 (5 bases). Per germline, CDR1 SGHVS and CDR2 FQNEAQ. This CDR3 has 15 amino acids. V lost 5 bases and J lost 1, with 13 bases in between. CDR3 residues: CASSLQRRGTDTQYF. The CDR3 DNA follows: TGTGCCAGCAGCCTACAGCGGCGTGGCACAGATACGCAGTATTTT.

This clonotype has a handful of counts. This chain's CDR3 is CASSLDWVESSPLHF. CDR3 bases: TGCGCCAGCAGCTTGGATTGGGTTGAGAGTTCACCCCTCCACTTT. The chain has TRBV5-1 and TRBJ1-6; D unresolved. Trimming stripped 0 bases from V and 9 bases from J, with 13 bases between. The CDR3 sequence is 15 residues long. Looked up from germline, CDR1 is SGHRS and CDR2 is YFSETQ.

In the case of this clonotype: One junction end disagrees with the germline gene, perhaps due to a read error. V gene TRBV7-6 combines with J gene TRBJ2-3, with a weak D call TRBD2 (6 bases). The CDR3 is 14 amino acids. Per germline, CDR1 SGHVS and CDR2 FNYEAQ. The CDR3, as DNA: TGTGCCAGCACCCTAGCGAGAGGTCCCGATAGGGCGTACTTT. Translating gives CASTLARGPDRAYF.

With regard to this clonotype: The missing conserved phenylalanine or tryptophan at the end of this CDR3 makes a read error likely. It is unclear where the CDR3 begins or ends on the DNA, so no DNA is shown, and the CDR3 is as TCRdb lists it. The V call is TRBV2, the J call TRBJ1-2; the tabulated D call, TRBD1, remains unverified against the DNA. The CDR3 has 16 residues if both end residues are counted. From germline, CDR1 is SNHLY and CDR2 FYNNEI. This CDR3 is CASSARDRGVQYGGTG.